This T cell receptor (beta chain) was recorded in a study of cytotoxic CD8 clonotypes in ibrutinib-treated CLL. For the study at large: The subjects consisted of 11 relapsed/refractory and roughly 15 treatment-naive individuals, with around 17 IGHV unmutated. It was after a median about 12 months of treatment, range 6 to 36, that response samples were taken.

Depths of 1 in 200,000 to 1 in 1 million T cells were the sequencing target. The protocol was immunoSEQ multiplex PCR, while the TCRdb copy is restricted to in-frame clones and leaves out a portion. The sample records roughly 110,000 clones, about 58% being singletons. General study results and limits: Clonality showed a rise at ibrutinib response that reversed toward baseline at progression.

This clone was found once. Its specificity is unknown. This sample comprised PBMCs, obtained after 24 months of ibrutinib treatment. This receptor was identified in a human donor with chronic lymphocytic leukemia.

CDR3 sequence: CATSRDRALHSGNTIYF. The CDR3 bases are TGTGCCACCAGCAGAGATCGCGCACTCCACTCTGGAAACACCATATATTTT. This chain connects TRBV15 to TRBJ1-3, with unresolved D. V dropped 0 bases and J dropped 0 bases, with 12 bases sitting between them. The CDR3 totals 17 residues. Germline V gene data show CDR1 as LNHNV and CDR2 as YYDKDF (reference sequence).